These 13 T cell receptor beta chains came from one sample sequenced in a study of shared clonotypes between healthy human individuals. Terminally differentiated effector memory CD45RA+ cells were excluded by CCR7 positive selection of CD45RO-negative cells. Generated by immunoSEQ multiplex PCR, the TCRdb table keeps only in-frame clones and is missing some. The sample contains about 1.9 million clones, around 95% of which appear only once. The sample comprised naive CD8+ T cells from PBMCs. The receptors shown here come from a man younger than 30 in good health. Some clones in this sample may be carry-over from other donors' samples.

The chain recombines TRBV18 with TRBJ2-7, with D uncertain. CDR1 is KGHSH, CDR2 LQKENI, per germline. Trimming removed 3 bases from V and 3 bases from J, with 15 bases in between. The CDR3 runs 15 residues. The DNA of the CDR3 is TGTGCCAGCTCACCTGTTCGAGAGTCTAACTACGAGCAGTACTTC. As protein: CASSPVRESNYEQYF.

This clone has just a few counts. The CDR3 spells CASSEARIYEQYF. DNA for the CDR3: TGTGCCAGCAGTGAAGCCAGGATCTACGAGCAGTACTTC. The chain has TRBV6-1 and TRBJ2-7; D ambiguous. Per germline, CDR1 MNHNS and CDR2 SASEGT. Trimming removed 0 bases from V and 3 bases from J, with 6 bases in between. This CDR3 is 13 amino acids long.

This chain links TRBV9 with TRBJ2-3; 8 bases align to TRBD2. The junction had 10 bases not matched to a gene; V was cut back by 3 bases and J by 4 bases. The CDR3 extends over 16 amino acids. Germline loops: CDR1 SGDLS, CDR2 YYNGEE. CDR3 residues: CASSGPAGVLADTQYF. The CDR3 DNA sequence: TGTGCCAGCAGCGGACCAGCGGGAGTCCTAGCAGATACGCAGTATTTT. Together with reference TRBV9 and TRBJ2-3, the CDR3 gives the full variable domain: DSGVTQTPKHLITATGQRVTLRCSPRSGDLSVYWYQQSLDQGLQFLIQYYNGEERAKGNILERFSAQQFPDLHSELNLSSLELGDSALYFCASSGPAGVLADTQYFGPGTRLTVL.

The CDR3 DNA sequence: TGTGCCAGCAGTTCAACCGGGATATCAACTAATGAAAAACTGTTTTTT. Translating it yields CASSSTGISTNEKLFF. The rearrangement links TRBV6-5 to TRBJ1-4; D uncertain. V was pared by 4 bases and J by 0 bases, with 12 bases between. Germline loops: CDR1 MNHEY, CDR2 SVGAGI. The CDR3 runs to 16 residues.

The rearrangement links TRBV27 to TRBJ1-2, with a possible D match to TRBD1 (5 bases). Germline CDR1 MNHEY, CDR2 SMNVEV (reference sequence). Trimming left V 3 bases short and J 7 bases short, with 21 bases between. The length of the CDR3 is 16 residues. CDR3 residues: CASSFLTGRGTSGYTF. CDR3 nucleotides: TGTGCCAGCAGTTTTCTCACGGGTAGGGGCACAAGTGGCTACACCTTC.

The J gene is TRBJ2-7, the V gene TRBV6-1; D uncertain. The CDR3 is 13 residues long. V gave up 6 bases and J gave up 3 bases, with 12 bases separating them. Germline V lookup: CDR1 MNHNS, CDR2 SASEGT. CDR3 amino acids: CASSMTRFYEQYF. CDR3 nucleotide sequence: TGTGCCAGCAGCATGACACGTTTCTACGAGCAGTACTTC.

The rearrangement joins TRBV28 to TRBJ1-6; D is perhaps TRBD1 (6 bases). The germline CDR1 and CDR2 sequences are MDHEN and SYDVKM. Trimming took 7 bases from V and 10 from J, leaving 20 bases between them. The CDR3 totals 15 residues. As DNA, the CDR3 is TGTGCCAGCACTCCGACCGGGGGGGCATGGTCACCCCTCCACTTT. Translating it yields CASTPTGGAWSPLHF.

This clone has only a few counts. J is TRBJ1-1 and V is TRBV4-1; no definite D call. Looked up from germline, CDR1 is MGHRA and CDR2 is YSYEKL. The CDR3 sequence is 14 residues long. V gave up 2 bases and J gave up 0 bases, with 7 bases separating them. The CDR3 spells CASSQLLLNTEAFF. Written as DNA, the CDR3 is TGCGCCAGCAGCCAACTATTGCTGAACACTGAAGCTTTCTTT.

The V and J genes are TRBV27 and TRBJ1-1; 7 bases are shared with TRBD1. V was pared by 6 bases and J by 0 bases, with 13 bases of the junction left unmatched. The CDR3 is 17 amino acids. CDR1 and CDR2 (germline): MNHEY, SMNVEV (reference sequence). In DNA, the CDR3 is TGTGCCAGCAGGCCACGCGACAGGGTCCAACTGAACACTGAAGCTTTCTTT. This gives the protein CASRPRDRVQLNTEAFF.

This rearrangement joins TRBV7-9 to TRBJ2-6, with D tentatively TRBD2 (6 bases). The CDR3 consists of 18 residues. Trimming took off 5 bases at V and 1 base at J, with 18 bases between the two ends. Germline values: CDR1 SEHNR, CDR2 FQNEAQ (reference sequence). The chain's CDR3 is CASSLGPGGTSGANVLTF. CDR3 coding DNA: TGTGCCAGCAGCCTAGGGCCCGGCGGGACTTCTGGGGCCAACGTCCTGACTTTC.

The CDR3 DNA is TGTGCTAGTGGTTCACGGGGGGCACCGAGCTCCTACAATGAGCAGTTCTTC. It translates to CASGSRGAPSSYNEQFF. This sequence joins TRBV12-5 and TRBJ2-1; a possible D gene is TRBD2 (7 bases). CDR3 length: 17 residues. Germline V gene lookup returns CDR1 LGHNT and CDR2 FRNRAP. V was trimmed by 4 bases and J by 0 bases, leaving 16 bases between them.

This chain links TRBV7-9 with TRBJ2-7, with 10 bases that match TRBD2. From germline, CDR1 is SEHNR and CDR2 FQNEAQ (reference sequence). The V and J ends lost 4 bases and 3 bases, in that order; junction bases with no gene match: 9. CDR3 length equals 16 residues. CDR3 residues: CASSSRLAGPHYEQYF. For the CDR3, the DNA is TGTGCCAGCAGCTCCAGACTAGCGGGTCCTCACTACGAGCAGTACTTC.

This chain connects TRBV6-5 to TRBJ2-7; possibly TRBD1 or TRBD2 for D (5 bases each). The CDR3 is 15 residues long. V was cut by 2 bases and J by 2 bases, with 13 bases left in between. Germline V gene data show CDR1 as MNHEY and CDR2 as SVGAGI. For the CDR3, the DNA is TGTGCCAGCAGTTACGGGACGGAAAGTGCCTACGAGCAGTACTTC. Translation gives CASSYGTESAYEQYF.